The entry below describes one T cell receptor beta chain. As yet, its antigen is unknown. The entry originates in a study of vaccination and CD4 T cells after COVID-19. The overall study: Six male and four female convalescents took part, two of them Hispanic.

V trimming: 4 bases; J trimming: 2 bases; junction bases outside the gene matches: 14. The germline CDR1 and CDR2 sequences are KGHDR and SFDVKD. The CDR3 contains 18 residues. The treatment is: roughly ten-day PBMC culture with coronavirus spike peptide pools or control peptides (ViraFEST assay). The Oncomine TCR Beta short-read assay was applied to DNA of cultured CD4+ T cells. Cultured CD4+ T cells were the source of extracted genomic DNA. TCRdb processed the PCR reads anew with MiXCR; each CDR3 protein has one entry. The sample contains about 15,000 distinct CDR3 sequences, around 50% of which appear only once.

The V call is TRBV24-1, the J call TRBJ2-3; 7 nucleotides line up with TRBD1. The sample here was CD4+ T cells from blood, cultured in vitro, taken before SARS-CoV-2 vaccination. The sequence was collected from a human donor who had recovered from COVID-19. The CDR3 nucleotides read TGTGCCACCAGTGACGTTCCTGTGGGACAGAGGCTCACAGATACGCAGTATTTT. It specifies CATSDVPVGQRLTDTQYF.